This T cell receptor (beta chain) derives from a study of T cell repertoires in cytomegalovirus infection. Many counts were recorded for this clonotype. TCRdb ran MiXCR on the reads and lists one entry per CDR3 protein. The data hold under 150,000 distinct CDR3 sequences, with roughly 9% observed a single time. The TCR sequence derives from a human donor in good health (CMV status not recorded). Some clones in this sample may be carry-over from other donors' samples. The sequencing sample was made of PBMCs.

The CDR3: CASSFGTTGSNQPQHF. The DNA of the CDR3 is TGTGCCAGCAGTTTTGGGACAACAGGTAGCAATCAGCCCCAGCATTTT. The J gene is TRBJ1-5, the V gene TRBV12-3 or TRBV12-4, with D tentatively TRBD1 (6 bases). This CDR3 is built from 16 residues. V was clipped by 3 bases and J by 0 bases, with 12 bases between them.